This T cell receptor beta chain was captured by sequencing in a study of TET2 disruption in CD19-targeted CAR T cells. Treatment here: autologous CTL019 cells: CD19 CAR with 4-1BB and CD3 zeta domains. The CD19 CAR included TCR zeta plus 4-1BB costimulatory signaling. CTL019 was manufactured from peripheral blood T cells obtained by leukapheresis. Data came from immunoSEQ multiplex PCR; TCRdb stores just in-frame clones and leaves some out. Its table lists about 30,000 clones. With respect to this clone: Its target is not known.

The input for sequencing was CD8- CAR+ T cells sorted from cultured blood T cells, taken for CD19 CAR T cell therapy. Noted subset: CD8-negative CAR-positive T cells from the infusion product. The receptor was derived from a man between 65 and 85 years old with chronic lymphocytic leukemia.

This chain's CDR3 is CASSLGPGQQYDYTF. CDR3 bases read: TGTGCCAGCAGCTTAGGACCGGGACAGCAGTACGAC. The rearrangement joins TRBV7-7 to TRBJ1-2; 7 nucleotides match TRBD1. The CDR3 extends 3 residues past the end of the read, so its final part is completed from the germline J gene. CDR3 length: 15 amino acids. Germline values: CDR1 SSHAT, CDR2 FNYEAQ (reference sequence).